This T cell receptor beta chain originates from a study of blood T cell repertoires in COVID-19. Background on the study: PBMCs, B-cell-depleted T cells, or T cells were the source of the cDNA or gDNA that made up the material.

Seattle cases were enrolled at active infection and followed longitudinally. TCRdb's table, derived via immunoSEQ multiplex PCR, lists solely in-frame clones and lacks some. There are about 56,000 clones in the sample; roughly 72% occur only once, and around 5.1% lies in the top ten. There are 15 residues in the CDR3. From germline, CDR1 is KGHDR and CDR2 SFDVKD. V was pared by 3 bases and J by 1 base, with 3 bases of the junction left unmatched. The sequence was obtained from a woman in her sixties or seventies with COVID-19, enrolled during active disease. The gene calls are TRBV24-1 and TRBJ2-5; 8 bases map to TRBD1. Input material: peripheral blood. The CDR3 protein is CATSDGDRTQETQYF. The CDR3 coding sequence is TGTGCCACCAGTGATGGGGACAGGACCCAAGAGACCCAGTACTTC.